This is a list of T cell receptor beta chains from one sample in a study of shared clonotypes between healthy human individuals. The protocol was immunoSEQ multiplex PCR, while the TCRdb copy is restricted to in-frame clones and leaves out a portion. This sample has about 330,000 clones, with over 75% found just once. The sequenced material came from memory CD8+ T cells sorted from blood. All receptors come from a man younger than 35 in good health. Both conserved end residues are part of each CDR3. A D gene is named only where the DNA matches it firmly. Clone size appears in some rows only: once, few, many, or a class for an expanded clone.

D: TRBD2; size: once; J: TRBJ2-1; V: TRBV7-8; CDR3: CASSSGLAGAHSPYNEQFF; DNA: TGTGCCAGCAGCTCGGGACTAGCGGGAGCCCACAGCCCATACAATGAGCAGTTCTTC
D: NA; size: NA; J: TRBJ1-6; V: TRBV9; CDR3: CASSAGQELSPLHF; DNA: TGTGCCAGCAGCGCGGGACAAGAGTTGTCACCCCTCCACTTT
D: NA; size: NA; J: TRBJ1-2; V: TRBV28; CDR3: CASSLARENYGYTF; DNA: TGTGCCAGCAGTTTAGCCAGGGAGAACTATGGCTACACCTTC
D: TRBD1; size: NA; J: TRBJ1-6; V: TRBV7-9; CDR3: CASSPIWTGQPLHF; DNA: TGTGCCAGCAGCCCAATTTGGACAGGCCAGCCCCTCCACTTT
D: NA; size: NA; J: TRBJ2-6; V: TRBV7-9; CDR3: CASSLREYSGANVLTF; DNA: TGTGCCAGCAGCTTGAGGGAATACTCTGGGGCCAACGTCCTGACTTTC
D: TRBD1; size: NA; J: TRBJ2-7; V: TRBV9; CDR3: CASSEGQGNFYEQYF; DNA: TGTGCCAGCAGCGAGGGACAGGGCAATTTCTACGAGCAGTACTTC
D: TRBD2; size: NA; J: TRBJ2-7; V: TRBV27; CDR3: CASSVGLAYEQYF; DNA: TGTGCCAGCAGTGTAGGACTAGCCTACGAGCAGTACTTC
D: TRBD2; size: once; J: TRBJ2-1; V: TRBV30; CDR3: CAWSSGGLNEQFF; DNA: TGTGCCTGGAGTTCGGGGGGACTCAATGAGCAGTTCTTC
D: TRBD2; size: NA; J: TRBJ2-7; V: TRBV27; CDR3: CASSALAGAYEQYF; DNA: TGTGCCAGCAGCGCTCTAGCGGGAGCCTACGAGCAGTACTTC
D: NA; size: NA; J: TRBJ1-2; V: TRBV5-6; CDR3: CASSSGVKNGYTF; DNA: TGTGCCAGCAGCTCAGGGGTTAAGAATGGCTACACCTTC
D: TRBD1; size: NA; J: TRBJ1-4; V: TRBV4-3; CDR3: CASSQSIQGHGLDEKLFF; DNA: TGCGCCAGCAGCCAAAGTATACAGGGGCATGGGTTAGATGAAAAACTGTTTTTT
D: NA; size: NA; J: TRBJ1-1; V: TRBV9; CDR3: CASSPDEAISAFF; DNA: TGTGCCAGCAGCCCTGATGAGGCGATCAGTGCTTTCTTT
D: NA; size: many; J: TRBJ1-6; V: TRBV11-1; CDR3: CASSFTQGSPLHF; DNA: TGTGCCAGCAGCTTTACACAGGGATCACCCCTCCACTTT
D: TRBD1; size: NA; J: TRBJ2-5; V: TRBV27; CDR3: CATLDRAGTQETQYF; DNA: TGTGCCACCCTGGACAGGGCAGGGACTCAAGAGACCCAGTACTTC
D: TRBD2; size: once; J: TRBJ2-5; V: TRBV7-9; CDR3: CASSLVLGGEWETQYF; DNA: TGTGCCAGCAGCTTAGTCCTGGGAGGGGAGTGGGAGACCCAGTACTTC
D: TRBD2; size: NA; J: TRBJ2-7; V: TRBV29-1; CDR3: CSVETSGPYEQYF; DNA: TGCAGCGTTGAAACTAGCGGTCCCTACGAGCAGTACTTC
D: TRBD1; size: once; J: TRBJ2-7; V: TRBV13; CDR3: CASSLASTGAFDEQYF; DNA: TGTGCCAGCAGCTTAGCTAGCACAGGGGCATTTGACGAGCAGTACTTC
D: NA; size: NA; J: TRBJ2-2; V: TRBV27; CDR3: CASRPSTGELFF; DNA: TGTGCCAGCCGTCCGAGCACCGGGGAGCTGTTTTTT
D: NA; size: NA; J: TRBJ1-1; V: TRBV6-5; CDR3: CASSYFLTGLEAFF; DNA: TGTGCCAGCAGTTACTTCCTTACTGGCCTTGAAGCTTTCTTT
D: NA; size: NA; J: TRBJ2-7; V: TRBV6-9; CDR3: CASSSLVEQYF; DNA: TGTGCCAGCAGTTCCCTTGTAGAGCAGTACTTC
D: TRBD1; size: NA; J: TRBJ1-5; V: TRBV7-9; CDR3: CASSSDREGNQPQHF; DNA: TGTGCCAGCAGCTCGGACAGGGAGGGCAATCAGCCCCAGCATTTT
D: TRBD2; size: NA; J: TRBJ2-5; V: TRBV5-1; CDR3: CASSSWTSGGQETQYF; DNA: TGCGCCAGCAGCTCCTGGACTAGCGGGGGACAAGAGACCCAGTACTTC
D: NA; size: NA; J: TRBJ2-2; V: TRBV10-3; CDR3: CAISPGTDNTGELFF; DNA: TGTGCCATCAGTCCCGGGACGGACAACACCGGGGAGCTGTTTTTT
D: NA; size: NA; J: TRBJ2-3; V: TRBV7-3; CDR3: CASSLTVSEGDTQYF; DNA: TGTGCCAGCAGCTTAACAGTGAGTGAGGGAGATACGCAGTATTTT
D: TRBD1; size: NA; J: TRBJ2-7; V: TRBV5-4; CDR3: CASSLDDRGYEQYF; DNA: TGTGCCAGCAGCTTAGACGACAGGGGTTACGAGCAGTACTTC
D: NA; size: NA; J: TRBJ1-5; V: TRBV27; CDR3: CASSLQGPDQPQHF; DNA: TGTGCCAGCAGTTTACAGGGGCCGGATCAGCCCCAGCATTTT
D: TRBD2; size: NA; J: TRBJ2-1; V: TRBV28; CDR3: CASSLGTSFHEQFF; DNA: TGTGCCAGCAGTCTCGGGACTAGCTTCCATGAGCAGTTCTTC
D: NA; size: NA; J: TRBJ2-5; V: TRBV13; CDR3: CASSPRGVEETQYF; DNA: TGTGCCAGCAGCCCCCGAGGGGTTGAAGAGACCCAGTACTTC
D: NA; size: NA; J: TRBJ2-7; V: TRBV28; CDR3: CASSLSRRSYEQYF; DNA: TGTGCCAGCAGTTTATCCAGGAGAAGCTACGAGCAGTACTTC
D: NA; size: NA; J: TRBJ1-2; V: TRBV9; CDR3: CASSGEGGGGYGYTF; DNA: TGTGCCAGCAGCGGAGAGGGGGGCGGAGGCTATGGCTACACCTTC
D: NA; size: NA; J: TRBJ2-2; V: TRBV9; CDR3: CASSIKASGELFF; DNA: TGTGCCAGCAGCATTAAGGCGTCGGGGGAGCTGTTTTTT
D: TRBD1; size: NA; J: TRBJ2-7; V: TRBV9; CDR3: CASSEGAGSYEQYF; DNA: TGTGCCAGCAGCGAGGGGGCAGGGTCCTACGAGCAGTACTTC
D: NA; size: NA; J: TRBJ1-2; V: TRBV4-1; CDR3: CASSQGVGGNYGYTF; DNA: TGCGCCAGCAGCCAAGGGGTAGGGGGGAACTATGGCTACACCTTC
D: NA; size: NA; J: TRBJ2-7; V: TRBV6-6; CDR3: CASSYDSVIVHEQYF; DNA: TGTGCCAGCAGTTACGACAGCGTCATAGTCCACGAGCAGTACTTC
D: NA; size: NA; J: TRBJ1-3; V: TRBV4-1; CDR3: CASSQVVLAGATPGNTIYF; DNA: TGCGCCAGCAGCCAAGTGGTGTTGGCAGGCGCTACCCCAGGAAACACCATATATTTT
D: NA; size: NA; J: TRBJ2-7; V: TRBV20-1; CDR3: CSAMATEQYF; DNA: TGCAGTGCTATGGCCACCGAGCAGTACTTC
D: TRBD1; size: NA; J: TRBJ2-7; V: TRBV11-2; CDR3: CATALGQGYEQYF; DNA: TGTGCCACCGCCTTAGGACAGGGCTACGAGCAGTACTTC
D: NA; size: NA; J: TRBJ2-7; V: TRBV4-1; CDR3: CASSQDPGSDEQYF; DNA: TGCGCCAGCAGCCAAGATCCGGGATCGGACGAGCAGTACTTC
D: NA; size: NA; J: TRBJ2-7; V: TRBV11-2; CDR3: CASSLVVGYEQYF; DNA: TGTGCCAGCAGCTTAGTAGTAGGCTACGAGCAGTACTTC
D: NA; size: NA; J: TRBJ1-1; V: TRBV19; CDR3: CASRGMTVNTEAFF; DNA: TGTGCCAGTAGGGGCATGACAGTGAACACTGAAGCTTTCTTT
D: NA; size: NA; J: TRBJ2-1; V: TRBV30; CDR3: CAWSSGTTYNEQFF; DNA: TGTGCCTGGAGTTCGGGGACCACCTACAATGAGCAGTTCTTC
D: TRBD2; size: NA; J: TRBJ2-3; V: TRBV5-1; CDR3: CASSLDTGGVTDTQYF; DNA: TGCGCCAGCAGCTTGGATACCGGGGGGGTCACAGATACGCAGTATTTT
D: NA; size: NA; J: TRBJ2-4; V: TRBV6-1; CDR3: CASSSSQGPGIQYF; DNA: TGTGCCAGCAGTTCATCCCAGGGGCCAGGCATTCAGTACTTC
D: NA; size: NA; J: TRBJ2-7; V: TRBV4-1; CDR3: CASSQVSQGAYEQYF; DNA: TGCGCCAGCAGCCAAGTTTCTCAGGGCGCCTACGAGCAGTACTTC
D: NA; size: NA; J: TRBJ2-7; V: TRBV20-1; CDR3: CSARGASEQYF; DNA: TGCAGTGCTAGGGGTGCTAGCGAGCAGTACTTC